The T cell receptor (beta chain) under discussion was sequenced for a study of post-analysis software for immune sequencing data. Study-wide results and caveats: Controls' normalized Chao1 diversity significantly exceeded that of multiple sclerosis patients. Five or six TRBV segments were more frequent in patients than controls; TRBV5-6, TRBV5-1 and TRBV20-1 belonged to this group.

Incorporated into the TCR beta cDNA libraries were unique molecular identifiers, which served to reduce PCR and sequencing biases. TCRdb passed the PCR reads through MiXCR, listing each CDR3 protein once. The table shows more than 500,000 distinct CDR3 sequences, with approximately 34% occurring only once. V shed 5 bases, J shed 2 bases, and the junction held 8 bases outside the gene matches. Germline loops: CDR1 SGHAT, CDR2 FQNNGV. This CDR3 has 15 residues. As for this clonotype: Antigen specificity is unknown.

The TCR comes from a girl aged 2-17 years with multiple sclerosis. V usage is TRBV11-2 and J usage is TRBJ2-7, with 8 bases lining up with TRBD1. The specimen sequenced was blood. CDR3 sequence: CASSRGTGGTYEQYF. CDR3 nucleotides: TGTGCCAGCAGCCGAGGGACAGGCGGTACCTACGAGCAGTACTTC.